This T cell receptor (beta chain) was obtained from a study of radiotherapy plus CTLA-4 blockade in lung cancer. About the research overall: Of all patients, approximately 19% responded objectively and approximately 29% showed disease control. Study-wide results and limits: Reports state that early shifts in blood T cell clones, with interferon-beta, best predicted response. Following radiotherapy plus ipilimumab, tumor-derived TCR clones expanded in the blood.

Per germline, CDR1 LNHDA and CDR2 SQIVND (reference sequence). The CDR3 spans 16 residues. V was trimmed by 3 bases and J by 5 bases, leaving 19 bases between them. To note about this clone: The antigen is unknown.

Focal radiation with ipilimumab CTLA-4 blockade was given to patients with chemo-refractory metastatic non-small-cell lung cancer. The repertoire was sequenced with immunoSEQ multiplex PCR; TCRdb's copy has only in-frame clones and lacks some. In the table there are over 70,000 clones, around 87% of which are singletons. This chain links TRBV19 with TRBJ2-5; a possible D gene is TRBD1 (5 bases). Sequences were derived from peripheral blood, sampled from a patient treated with radiotherapy plus ipilimumab. This clonotype originated in a human donor with non-small cell lung cancer who had a partial response to radiotherapy plus ipilimumab. The CDR3 nucleotides read TGTGCCAGTAGTATGTGGGGCACTTCCAGTAGGGAGACCCAGTACTTC. This sequence encodes CASSMWGTSSRETQYF.